Listed here are 20 T cell receptor beta chains from one sample, sequenced in a study of regulatory T cells in long-lasting Graves disease. Building the TCR beta libraries relied on iRepertoire HTBI primers, and CDR3 regions underwent Arm-PCR. TCRdb redid the calling of the multiplex PCR reads with MiXCR, one entry per CDR3 protein. The table shows roughly 420,000 distinct CDR3 sequences, with roughly a sixth occurring only once. The time point here: newly diagnosed GD, antithyroid drugs for less than 3 months. There was RNA extracted from PBMCs, and the TCR library was made from it. The sample consisted of peripheral blood mononuclear cells (PBMCs), taken at new diagnosis, from a patient treated with antithyroid drugs. Receptors were obtained from a female donor with Graves disease.

This clonotype was detected ten times or more. This sequence joins TRBV20-1 and TRBJ2-7; TRBD2 aligns across 10 bases. Losses at the gene ends were 6 bases for V and 6 bases for J; bases not matched to a gene: 11. Germline V CDR1 and CDR2: DFQATT, SNEGSKA (reference sequence). The length of the CDR3 is 14 residues. The CDR3 DNA reads as TGCAGTGCCGCTACCGGGACTAGCGCAACCGAGCAGTACTTC. This sequence encodes CSAATGTSATEQYF.

This clonotype was counted many times. CDR3 amino acids: CASSQVISTGERQYF. CDR3 in DNA: TGTGCCAGCAGCCAAGTTATCTCAACAGGGGAGAGGCAGTATTTT. V gene TRBV3-1 combines with J gene TRBJ2-3; TRBD1 matches at 7 bases. The CDR3 contains 15 residues. Germline V gene lookup returns CDR1 LGHDT and CDR2 YNNKEL (reference sequence). Trimming cost V 1 base and J 11 bases; bases outside gene matches: 12.

The rearrangement links TRBV27 to TRBJ1-5; D gene unclear. Deletions cut 3 bases from V and 3 bases from J, with 9 bases between. This CDR3 has 14 amino acids. CDR1 MNHEY and CDR2 SMNVEV come from the germline V gene (reference sequence). The CDR3 is CASSFRGPNQPQHF. As DNA, the CDR3 is TGTGCCAGCAGTTTTAGAGGACCCAATCAGCCCCAGCATTTT.

The gene calls are TRBV19 and TRBJ2-6; perhaps TRBD1 as D (5 bases). The CDR3 runs to 15 residues. The V and J ends lost 7 bases and 2 bases respectively, with 12 bases between them. The V gene's germline CDR1 is LNHDA and CDR2 SQIVND (reference sequence). CDR3 protein: CASTRLQAGANVLTF. CDR3 in DNA: TGTGCCAGTACCCGCCTACAGGCTGGGGCCAACGTCCTGACTTTC. The full variable domain, rest sourced from reference TRBV19 and TRBJ2-6, is DGGITQSPKYLFRKEGQNVTLSCEQNLNHDAMYWYRQDPGQGLRLIYYSQIVNDFQKGDIAEGYSVSREKKESFPLTVTSAQKNPTAFYLCASTRLQAGANVLTFGAGSRLTVL.

This clonotype was counted many times. The chain joins TRBV3-1 to TRBJ2-7; no firm D call. In germline, CDR1 is LGHDT, CDR2 YNNKEL (reference sequence). The V gene lost 0 bases and the J gene lost 6 bases, with 12 bases spanning the gap. This CDR3 has 14 amino acids. The CDR3 DNA follows: TGTGCCAGCAGCCAAGATAGGCGGTCCCTCGAGCAGTACTTC. Amino acid sequence: CASSQDRRSLEQYF.

This clonotype was detected ten times or more. The rearrangement uses TRBV28 and TRBJ2-7; maybe TRBD2 (6 bases). The CDR3 runs 15 residues. Germline V CDR1 and CDR2: MDHEN, SYDVKM. Trimming shortened V by 6 bases and J by 0 bases, and 15 bases separated the two germline ends. The CDR3 is CASSYSGFSSYEQYF. CDR3 bases: TGTGCCAGCAGCTACAGCGGGTTCAGCTCCTACGAGCAGTACTTC.

The chain employs TRBV29-1 and TRBJ1-5; perhaps TRBD1 as D (5 bases). V was trimmed by 6 bases and J by 0 bases, leaving 18 bases between them. The length of the CDR3 is 16 residues. Germline V gives CDR1 SQVTM, CDR2 ANQGSEA. This CDR3 reads CSVPAPDIPSNQPQHF. In nucleotides, the CDR3 is TGCAGCGTCCCAGCCCCGGACATCCCTAGCAATCAGCCCCAGCATTTT.

This clonotype appeared many times. The genes are TRBV12-5 and TRBJ2-5, with D perhaps matching TRBD1 (6 bases). The germline gives CDR1 LGHNT, CDR2 FRNRAP. The CDR3 runs 13 residues. Trimming removed 4 bases at V and 4 bases at J, with 10 bases between. In DNA, the CDR3 is TGTGCTAGTGGTTGGGGGCAGGGAGAGACCCAGTACTTC. Translation: CASGWGQGETQYF. The entire variable domain, with the rest obtained from reference TRBV12-5 and TRBJ2-5, is as follows: DARVTQTPRHKVTEMGQEVTMRCQPILGHNTVFWYRQTMMQGLELLAYFRNRAPLDDSGMPKDRFSAEMPDATLATLKIQPSEPRDSAVYFCASGWGQGETQYFGPGTRLLVL.

This clonotype showed up many times. This chain uses TRBV12-3 or TRBV12-4 with TRBJ2-5; the match to TRBD1 covers 9 bases. Trimming at V came to 6 bases and at J to 2 bases, leaving 7 bases not matched to a gene. This CDR3 has 15 residues. CDR3 sequence (DNA): TGTGCCAGCAGCCCTCGCGGGACAGGGCAAGAGACCCAGTACTTC. Translation gives CASSPRGTGQETQYF.

This clonotype has at least ten counts. This chain uses TRBV7-8 with TRBJ2-3; possible D gene TRBD2, 5 bases. This CDR3 comprises 16 residues. V lost 1 base and J lost 2, with 13 bases in between. In germline, CDR1 is SGHVS, CDR2 FQNEAQ. The CDR3 reads CASSLGRATFTDTQYF. CDR3 bases: TGTGCCAGCAGCTTAGGGCGGGCAACTTTCACAGATACGCAGTATTTT.

About this clonotype itself: With a much larger clone just one base away, this may be a read error. The chain carries TRBV4-3 and TRBJ2-3; D uncertain. Per germline, CDR1 LGHNA and CDR2 YSLEER. The CDR3 covers 16 residues. V was clipped by 1 base and J by 0 bases, with 11 bases between them. The CDR3 reads CASSQGSTRSTDTQYF. As DNA, the CDR3 is TGCGCCAGCAGCCAAGGGAGTACAAGGAGCACAGATACGCAGTATTTT.

The sample holds many counts of this clonotype. V and J are TRBV24-1 and TRBJ1-5; 7 bases line up with TRBD1. The CDR3 runs 15 residues. The V gene end was trimmed by 8 bases and the J gene end by 3 bases; junction bases not matched to a gene: 9. CDR1 and CDR2 from the germline V gene are KGHDR and SFDVKD. The CDR3, as DNA: TGTGCCACCATAGACAGGGACGGGTACAATCAGCCCCAGCATTTT. This codes for CATIDRDGYNQPQHF.

The chain carries TRBV11-3 and TRBJ1-1; tentative D call: TRBD1 (5 bases). The CDR3 sequence is 15 residues long. Germline assignment: CDR1 SGHNT and CDR2 YENEEA. Trimming pared 0 bases from V and 10 bases from J, leaving 18 bases between. The CDR3 coding sequence is TGTGCCAGCAGCTTAGATGGCAGGGACGTAATTGGAGCTTTCTTT. Its protein is CASSLDGRDVIGAFF.

The V call is TRBV19, the J call TRBJ2-1; 7 bases fit TRBD2. The CDR3 spans 15 residues. Germline V gene data show CDR1 as LNHDA and CDR2 as SQIVND (reference sequence). Losses at the gene ends were 3 bases for V and 2 bases for J; bases not matched to a gene: 4. The CDR3 loop is CASSIPGTTYNEQFF. In nucleotides, the CDR3 is TGTGCCAGTAGTATCCCCGGGACTACCTACAATGAGCAGTTCTTC.

CDR3 region: CASSTGQGRPQYF. CDR3 coding DNA: TGCGCCAGCAGCACCGGACAGGGACGGCCCCAGTACTTC. The chain uses TRBV5-1 and TRBJ2-5; 8 bases are a match to TRBD1. The CDR3 extends over 13 amino acids. With 4 bases clipped from V and 9 bases from J, the junction kept 8 bases outside the gene matches. From germline, CDR1 is SGHRS and CDR2 YFSETQ.

The sample holds many counts of this clonotype. A read error may produce the germline difference seen at one junction end. The chain recombines TRBV5-1 with TRBJ1-2; 7 bases align to TRBD1. The germline V gene encodes CDR1 SGHRS and CDR2 YFSETQ. The CDR3 totals 12 residues. CDR3 amino acids: CASTRTGYGYTF. The CDR3 DNA reads TGTGCCAGCACCAGGACAGGCTATGGCTACACCTTC.

J is TRBJ1-6 and V is TRBV19; 7 bases agree with TRBD1. V trimming: 10 bases; J trimming: 9 bases; junction bases outside the gene matches: 9. This CDR3 is built from 13 residues. Per germline, CDR1 LNHDA and CDR2 SQIVND (reference sequence). CDR3 amino acids: CATGGGAGSPLHF. CDR3 in DNA: TGTGCCACGGGAGGGGGCGCCGGTTCACCCCTCCACTTT.

This clonotype appeared many times. V usage is TRBV12-3 or TRBV12-4 and J usage is TRBJ1-5, with a possible D match to TRBD1 (6 bases). This CDR3 has 17 amino acids. Deletions cut 5 bases from V and 2 bases from J, with 19 bases between. CDR3 in amino acids: CASSPGDRRYGNQPQHF. In DNA form, the CDR3 reads TGTGCCAGCAGTCCCGGTGACAGGCGTTACGGCAATCAGCCCCAGCATTTT.

Only a few counts were recorded for this clonotype. Its ends do not fully match the called genes, so a read error is possible. The chain couples TRBV7-6 to TRBJ2-7; 7 bases match TRBD1. The CDR3 covers 15 residues. Germline CDR1 reads SGHVS; CDR2 reads FNYEAQ. In DNA, the CDR3 is TGTGCCAGCGGCTTTTTGGGACAGTTCGTCTACGAGCAGTACTTC. It specifies CASGFLGQFVYEQYF.

The CDR3 sequence: CACSGDGTEQFF. CDR3 bases: TGTGCCTGCTCTGGGGACGGGACAGAGCAGTTCTTC. This sequence joins TRBV7-2 and TRBJ2-1; D perhaps matches TRBD1 (6 bases). Germline CDR1 and CDR2: SGHTA and FQGNSA. The CDR3 loop spans 12 amino acids. V was cut by 11 bases and J by 10 bases, with 18 bases left in between.